This T cell receptor (beta chain) was retrieved from a study of shared clonotypes between healthy human individuals. Overall study: Each donor's CD4 naive and CD4 memory cells filled three plates apiece, CD8 naive two, and CD8 memory one.

The authors distributed each subset's genomic DNA evenly over several immunoSEQ plates. In the authors' workflow: Junction-only sequences without quality scores were provided by ImmunoSEQ, so filtering was different. The data were produced by immunoSEQ multiplex PCR, yet TCRdb's version contains in-frame clones alone and is incomplete. V and J calls and clone size are those listed in that table; D and trimming were worked out from the DNA. The top ten clones hold 0.11% to 0.15% of a sample with a few million clones, more than 90% of them seen once. Study findings and constraints: Rarefaction indicated that sorted-subset sequencing remained incomplete although depth was large.

On this clone: Its matching antigen is unknown.

The source is a man in his late teens or twenties in good health. Specimen: naive CD4+ T cells sorted from blood. Subset here: CD45RA+ positively selected.

In DNA, the CDR3 is TGCGCCAGCAGCCAAGGAGATACAGGGGGCCGAGAGACCCAGTACTTC. Translating gives CASSQGDTGGRETQYF. The rearrangement joins TRBV4-3 to TRBJ2-5, with 9 bases that match TRBD1. The V segment lost 1 base and the J segment 4 bases; nucleotides outside the gene matches: 7. Germline lookup yields CDR1 LGHNA and CDR2 YSLEER. The CDR3 covers 16 residues.